Sequencing of this T cell receptor beta chain was carried out in a study of shared clonotypes between healthy human individuals. With respect to this clone: Antigen specificity is unknown.

Germline loops: CDR1 LNHDA, CDR2 SQIVND (reference sequence). This CDR3 region has 15 residues. The germline V and J ends were trimmed by 2 bases and 5 bases, with 13 bases remaining between them. Overall study findings and caveats: Only blood was sampled, and tissue TCR repertoires likely differ from blood ones.

A deep-level run was used for the assay. Methods used by the authors: Filtering was not the same, since immunoSEQ gave junction-only sequences without quality scores. The table came from immunoSEQ multiplex PCR; TCRdb's copy has only in-frame clones and leaves some out. The DNA gave D and trimming, while V, J and clone size come from that table. The repertoire holds approximately 940,000 clones, with 76% as singletons. The sequence came from a man aged 18 to 35 in good health. V and J are TRBV19 and TRBJ1-5; a possible D gene is TRBD1 (5 bases). The source material was memory CD4+ T cells sorted from blood. Subset given: CD45RA-negative fraction. The DNA for the CDR3 is TGTGCCAGTAGTATACACCCTCGGGGGGATCAGCCCCAGCATTTT. This sequence encodes CASSIHPRGDQPQHF.